A selection of T cell receptor beta chains follows, all from one sample in a study of T cell changes during pregnancy in multiple sclerosis. This table comes from immunoSEQ multiplex PCR, and its TCRdb copy is limited to in-frame clones, with some not included. The data show approximately 60,000 clones, with around 91% seen just once and about 6.4% held by the top ten. The sequencing used peripheral blood, collected in the third trimester of pregnancy. All receptors derive from a female donor in good health, enrolled as a control in a pregnancy study. CDR3s leave out the opening cysteine and the closing phenylalanine or tryptophan. The order of the fields is V gene, J gene, CDR3 protein.

>TRBV19|TRBJ2-1
ASSVLPVGSNEQF
>TRBV19|TRBJ2-3
ASSMLAGEDTQY
>TRBV5-6|TRBJ1-1
ASSLSYTEAF
>TRBV9|TRBJ1-2
ASSVFWRGARGGYT
>TRBV4-1|TRBJ2-2
ASSLSGSVGELF
>TRBV29-1|TRBJ2-5
SVGTGGQETQY
>TRBV14|TRBJ1-2
ASSPGQGVAGYT
>TRBV7-2|TRBJ1-4
ASSPGLRGNEKLF
>TRBV30|TRBJ1-5
AWDIGQGQH
>TRBV9|TRBJ2-2
ASSPRTSGGPVSGGGELF